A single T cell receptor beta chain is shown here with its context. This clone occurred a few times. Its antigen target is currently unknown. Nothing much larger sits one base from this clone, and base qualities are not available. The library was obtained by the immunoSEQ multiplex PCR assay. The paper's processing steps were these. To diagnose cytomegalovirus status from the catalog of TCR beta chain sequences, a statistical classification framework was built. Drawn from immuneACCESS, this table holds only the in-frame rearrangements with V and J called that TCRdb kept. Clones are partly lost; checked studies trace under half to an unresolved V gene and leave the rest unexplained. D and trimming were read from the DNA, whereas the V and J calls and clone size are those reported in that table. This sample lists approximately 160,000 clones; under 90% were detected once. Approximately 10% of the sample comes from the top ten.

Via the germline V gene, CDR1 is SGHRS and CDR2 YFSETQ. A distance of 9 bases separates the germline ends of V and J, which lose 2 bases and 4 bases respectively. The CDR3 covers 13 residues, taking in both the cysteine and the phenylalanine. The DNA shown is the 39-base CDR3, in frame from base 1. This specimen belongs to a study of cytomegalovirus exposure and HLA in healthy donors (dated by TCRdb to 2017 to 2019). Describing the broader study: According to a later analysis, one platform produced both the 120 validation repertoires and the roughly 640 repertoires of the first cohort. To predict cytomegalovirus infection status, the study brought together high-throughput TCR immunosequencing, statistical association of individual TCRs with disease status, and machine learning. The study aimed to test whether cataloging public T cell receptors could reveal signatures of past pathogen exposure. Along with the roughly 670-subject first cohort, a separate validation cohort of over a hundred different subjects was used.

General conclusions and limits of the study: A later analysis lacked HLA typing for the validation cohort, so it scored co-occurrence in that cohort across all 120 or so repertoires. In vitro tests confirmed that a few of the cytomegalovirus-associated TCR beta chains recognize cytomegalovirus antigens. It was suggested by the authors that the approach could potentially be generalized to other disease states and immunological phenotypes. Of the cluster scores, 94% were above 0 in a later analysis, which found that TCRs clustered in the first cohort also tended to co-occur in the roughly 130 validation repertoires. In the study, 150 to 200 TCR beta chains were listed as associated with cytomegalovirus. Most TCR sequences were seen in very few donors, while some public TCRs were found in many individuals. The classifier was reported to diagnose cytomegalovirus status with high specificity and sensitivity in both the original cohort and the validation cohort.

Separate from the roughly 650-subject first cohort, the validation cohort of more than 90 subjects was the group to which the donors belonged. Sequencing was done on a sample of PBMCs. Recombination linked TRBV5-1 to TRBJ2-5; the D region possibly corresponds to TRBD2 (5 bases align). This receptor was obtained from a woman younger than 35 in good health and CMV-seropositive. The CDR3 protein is CASSLGRTETQYF. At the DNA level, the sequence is TGCGCCAGCAGCTTAGGGAGAACAGAGACCCAGTACTTC.